These 15 T cell receptor beta chains were all obtained from the same sample, sequenced in a study of blood T cell repertoires in COVID-19. Sequenced by immunoSEQ multiplex PCR; TCRdb stores in-frame clones only, minus some. In the table there are 110,000 or so clones, more than 70% of which are singletons. Input material: peripheral blood. The source of these receptors is a woman aged 55-70 years with COVID-19, enrolled during active disease.

The V and J genes are TRBV9 and TRBJ2-1; a possible D gene is TRBD2 (7 bases). The CDR3 runs to 15 residues. The germline V gene has CDR1 SGDLS and CDR2 YYNGEE. The V gene lost 3 bases and the J gene lost 3 bases, with 13 bases spanning the gap. The CDR3 coding sequence is TGTGCCAGCAGCGGAGAGGGAGGGGGCTACAATGAGCAGTTCTTC. It specifies CASSGEGGGYNEQFF.

The chain links TRBV9 to TRBJ2-2; 7 bases map to TRBD2. The germline V gene encodes CDR1 SGDLS and CDR2 YYNGEE. This CDR3 spans 16 amino acids. With 0 bases clipped from V and 5 bases from J, the junction kept 7 bases outside the gene matches. CDR3 in DNA: TGTGCCAGCAGCGTAGGTCTAGCGGAAGAGACCGGGGAGCTGTTTTTT. It translates to CASSVGLAEETGELFF.

This clone was picked up a small number of times. This sequence joins TRBV5-8 and TRBJ1-2; TRBD1 matches at 10 bases. This CDR3 is 17 amino acids long. The V segment lost 3 bases and the J segment 0 bases; nucleotides outside the gene matches: 8. Germline CDR1 SGHTS, CDR2 YDEGEE. CDR3 sequence (DNA): TGTGCCAGCAGCTACAAAACCGGGACAGGGGCTAACTATGGCTACACCTTC. Amino acid sequence: CASSYKTGTGANYGYTF.

This chain joins TRBV3-1 (or the pseudogene TRBV3-2) and TRBJ2-1, with 7 bases fitting TRBD2. Germline V gene data show CDR1 as LGHDT and CDR2 as YNNKEL (reference sequence). This CDR3 comprises 16 residues. Trimming took 0 bases from V and 6 from J; bases not matched to a gene: 8. The CDR3 DNA reads TGTGCCAGCAGCCAAGATCCGGGAGGCGGGGTCAATGAGCAGTTCTTC. This encodes CASSQDPGGGVNEQFF.

The rearrangement uses TRBV7-6 and TRBJ1-1; D is possibly TRBD1 (6 bases). Germline CDR1 is SGHVS and CDR2 is FNYEAQ. V lost 3 bases and J 5 bases, leaving 19 bases between the germline ends. This CDR3 has 16 residues. In DNA, the CDR3 is TGTGCCAGCAGCTTGGGACACCCGGGGAAGGGTACTGAAGCTTTCTTT. It yields the protein CASSLGHPGKGTEAFF.

The chain employs TRBV6-6 and TRBJ1-2, with D uncertain. Trimming took 2 bases from V and 6 from J, leaving 7 bases between them. Germline loops: CDR1 MNHNY, CDR2 SVGAGI (reference sequence). This CDR3 region has 12 residues. CDR3 region: CASSYSQNGYTF. The DNA for the CDR3 is TGTGCCAGCAGTTACAGTCAGAATGGCTACACCTTC.

This chain joins TRBV16 and TRBJ2-7; D is perhaps TRBD1 (5 bases). Between the trimmed V and J ends, which lost 0 bases and 3 bases, there was a span of 9 bases. The CDR3 loop spans 14 amino acids. CDR1 and CDR2 (germline): KGHSY, FQNENV. CDR3 amino acids: CASSQSGQGYEQYF. CDR3 nucleotide sequence: TGTGCCAGCAGCCAATCGGGGCAGGGCTACGAGCAGTACTTC.

This chain connects TRBV28 to TRBJ1-3; D is possibly TRBD1 (6 bases). The V gene's germline CDR1 is MDHEN and CDR2 SYDVKM. The CDR3 loop spans 15 amino acids. V was cut by 6 bases and J by 3 bases, with 15 bases left in between. CDR3 amino acids: CASRGADLVGNTIYF. The CDR3 coding sequence is TGTGCCAGCAGGGGGGCCGACCTTGTTGGAAACACCATATATTTT.

This sequence joins TRBV19 and TRBJ1-5; 12 bases map to TRBD1. The V and J ends lost 4 bases and 4 bases, in that order; junction bases with no gene match: 5. Germline loops: CDR1 LNHDA, CDR2 SQIVND (reference sequence). The CDR3 extends over 16 amino acids. CDR3 in DNA: TGTGCCAGTAGTAGGGACAGGGGGCGAAGTAATCAGCCCCAGCATTTT. This gives the protein CASSRDRGRSNQPQHF.

The rearrangement uses TRBV2 and TRBJ1-1; the D is unclear. Trimming took off 4 bases at V and 4 bases at J, with 13 bases between the two ends. CDR1 is SNHLY and CDR2 is FYNNEI in the germline V gene. CDR3 size: 14 residues. The CDR3 DNA reads TGTGCCAGCAGTGGGTCGGCGGGTAGCACTGAAGCTTTCTTT. Encoded protein: CASSGSAGSTEAFF.

The chain carries TRBV19 and TRBJ2-5; D is uncertain. Trimming shortened V by 6 bases and J by 4 bases, and 9 bases separated the two germline ends. Per the germline V gene, CDR1 is LNHDA and CDR2 is SQIVND (reference sequence). The CDR3 has 12 amino acids. CDR3 sequence (DNA): TGTGCCAGTAGCCTAAACCCAGAGACCCAGTACTTC. Translated: CASSLNPETQYF.

The CDR3 nucleotides read TGCGCCAGCAGCCAAACTAGAAACACTGAAGCTTTCTTT. It codes for CASSQTRNTEAFF. This rearrangement joins TRBV4-1 to TRBJ1-1, with D uncertain. V lost 2 bases and J 2 bases, leaving 6 bases between the germline ends. There are 13 residues in the CDR3. The V gene's germline CDR1 is MGHRA and CDR2 YSYEKL.

This clone came up a few times. V usage is TRBV4-1 and J usage is TRBJ2-7, with 7 bases identical to TRBD1. The CDR3 length is 11 residues. V shed 5 bases, J shed 10 bases, and the junction held 5 bases outside the gene matches. Germline V gene sequence: CDR1 MGHRA, CDR2 YSYEKL. The CDR3 nucleotides read TGCGCCAGCAGCTTAACAGGGGTACAGTACTTC. Its protein is CASSLTGVQYF.

The genes are TRBV15 and TRBJ2-6, with 14 bases fitting TRBD2. The V segment lost 5 bases and the J segment 0 bases; nucleotides outside the gene matches: 9. Germline V gene lookup returns CDR1 LNHNV and CDR2 YYDKDF (reference sequence). The CDR3 length is 20 residues. The CDR3 reads CATSGLHGTSGGSGANVLTF. In DNA form, the CDR3 reads TGTGCCACCAGCGGCCTACACGGGACTAGCGGGGGCTCTGGGGCCAACGTCCTGACTTTC.

The genes are TRBV18 and TRBJ2-5, with 8 bases fitting TRBD2. J gave up 2 bases and V 4 bases, and 9 bases lay outside the gene matches. This CDR3 has 16 amino acids. Germline V lookup: CDR1 KGHSH, CDR2 LQKENI. DNA of the CDR3: TGTGCCAGCTCACGGGCTGACGCGGGGGGACAAGAGACCCAGTACTTC. Protein product: CASSRADAGGQETQYF. The full variable domain, its missing parts supplied by reference TRBV18 and TRBJ2-5, is NAGVMQNPRHLVRRRGQEARLRCSPMKGHSHVYWYRQLPEEGLKFMVYLQKENIIDESGMPKERFSAEFPKEGPSILRIQQVVRGDSAAYFCASSRADAGGQETQYFGPGTRLLVL.